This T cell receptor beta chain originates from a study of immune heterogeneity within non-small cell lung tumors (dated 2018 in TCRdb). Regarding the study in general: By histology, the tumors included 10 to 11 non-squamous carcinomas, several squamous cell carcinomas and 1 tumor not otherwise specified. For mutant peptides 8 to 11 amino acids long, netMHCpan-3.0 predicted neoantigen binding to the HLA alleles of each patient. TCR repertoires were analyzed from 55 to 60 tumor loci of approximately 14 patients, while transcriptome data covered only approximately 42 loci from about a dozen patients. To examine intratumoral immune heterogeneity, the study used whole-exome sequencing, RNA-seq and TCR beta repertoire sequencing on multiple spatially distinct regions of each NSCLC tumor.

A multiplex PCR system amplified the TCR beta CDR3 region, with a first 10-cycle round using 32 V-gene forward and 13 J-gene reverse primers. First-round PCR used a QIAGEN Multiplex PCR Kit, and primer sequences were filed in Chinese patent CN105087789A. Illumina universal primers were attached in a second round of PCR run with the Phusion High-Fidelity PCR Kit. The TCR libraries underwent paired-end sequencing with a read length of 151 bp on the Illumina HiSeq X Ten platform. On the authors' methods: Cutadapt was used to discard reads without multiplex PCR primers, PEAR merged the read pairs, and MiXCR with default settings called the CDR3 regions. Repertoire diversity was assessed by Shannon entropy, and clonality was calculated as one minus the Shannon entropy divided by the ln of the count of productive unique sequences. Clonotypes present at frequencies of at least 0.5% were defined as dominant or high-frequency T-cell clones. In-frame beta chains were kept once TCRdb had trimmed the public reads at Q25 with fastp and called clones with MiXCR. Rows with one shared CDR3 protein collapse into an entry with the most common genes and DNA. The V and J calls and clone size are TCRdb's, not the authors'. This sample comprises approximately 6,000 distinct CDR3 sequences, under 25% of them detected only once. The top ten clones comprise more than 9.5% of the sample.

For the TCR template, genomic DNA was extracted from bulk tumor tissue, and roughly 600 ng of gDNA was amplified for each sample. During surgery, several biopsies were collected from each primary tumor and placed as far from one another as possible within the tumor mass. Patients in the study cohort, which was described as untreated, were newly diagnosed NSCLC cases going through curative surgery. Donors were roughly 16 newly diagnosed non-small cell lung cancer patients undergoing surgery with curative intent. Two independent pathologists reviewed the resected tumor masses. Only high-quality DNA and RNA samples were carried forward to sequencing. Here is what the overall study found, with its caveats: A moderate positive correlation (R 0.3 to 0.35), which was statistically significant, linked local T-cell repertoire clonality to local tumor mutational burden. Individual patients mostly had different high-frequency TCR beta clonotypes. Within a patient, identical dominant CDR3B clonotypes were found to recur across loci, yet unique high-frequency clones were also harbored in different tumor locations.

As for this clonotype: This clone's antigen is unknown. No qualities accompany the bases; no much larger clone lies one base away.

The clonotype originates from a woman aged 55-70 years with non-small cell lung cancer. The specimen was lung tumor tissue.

In nucleotide form, the sequence is TGTGCCAGTAGTATATCTTCCGGGACAGTTCATAATGAAAAACTGTTTTTT. Translated, it reads CASSISSGTVHNEKLFF. The sequence joins TRBV19 to TRBJ1-4; 7 central bases correspond to TRBD1. In the germline V gene (reference sequence), CDR1 corresponds to LNHDA and CDR2 to SQIVND. Spanning cysteine to phenylalanine, the CDR3 consists of 17 amino acids. Only the CDR3 region is kept as DNA, spanning 51 bases read in frame from base 1. The junction shows trimming of 2 bases on V and 4 bases on J, and the gene matches do not reach 10 bases of it.